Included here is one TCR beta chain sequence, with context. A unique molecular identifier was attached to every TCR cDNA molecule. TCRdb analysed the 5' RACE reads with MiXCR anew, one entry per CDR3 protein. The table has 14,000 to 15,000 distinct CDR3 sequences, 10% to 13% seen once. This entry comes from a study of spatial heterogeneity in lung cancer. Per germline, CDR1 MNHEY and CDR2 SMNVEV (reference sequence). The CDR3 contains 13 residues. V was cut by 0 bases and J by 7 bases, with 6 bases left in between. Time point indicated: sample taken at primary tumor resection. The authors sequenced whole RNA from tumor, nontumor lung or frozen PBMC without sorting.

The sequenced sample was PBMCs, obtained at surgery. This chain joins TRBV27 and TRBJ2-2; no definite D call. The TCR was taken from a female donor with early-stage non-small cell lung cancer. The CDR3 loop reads CASSLSLGGELFF. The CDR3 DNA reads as TGTGCCAGCAGTTTATCTCTGGGCGGGGAGCTGTTTTTT.